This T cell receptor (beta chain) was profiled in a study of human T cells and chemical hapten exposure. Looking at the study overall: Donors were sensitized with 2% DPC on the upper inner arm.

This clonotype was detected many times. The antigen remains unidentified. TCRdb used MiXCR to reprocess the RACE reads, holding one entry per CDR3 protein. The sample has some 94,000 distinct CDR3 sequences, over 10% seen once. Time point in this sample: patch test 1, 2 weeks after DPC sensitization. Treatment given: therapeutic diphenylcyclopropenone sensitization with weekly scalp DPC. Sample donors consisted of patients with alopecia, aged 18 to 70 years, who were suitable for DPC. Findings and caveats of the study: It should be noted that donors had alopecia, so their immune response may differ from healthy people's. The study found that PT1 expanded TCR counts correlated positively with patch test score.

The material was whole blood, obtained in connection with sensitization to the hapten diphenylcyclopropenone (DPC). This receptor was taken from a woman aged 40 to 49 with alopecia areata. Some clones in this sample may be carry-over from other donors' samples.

The CDR3, as DNA: TGTGCCAGCAGCCGCATCGGACAGTCCTACGAGCAGTACTTC. Its translation is CASSRIGQSYEQYF. The rearrangement joins TRBV5-4 to TRBJ2-7, with a possible D match to TRBD1 (6 bases). V was clipped by 4 bases and J by 1 base, with 12 bases between them. CDR1 SGHNT and CDR2 YYREEE come from the germline V gene (reference sequence). This CDR3 region has 14 residues.